These 3 T cell receptor beta chains originate from one sample sequenced in a study of T cells in Graves' hyperthyroidism and ophthalmopathy. Authors of the study amplified TCR beta CDR3 regions from RNA transcripts. The HTBI primer set drove a first-round RT-PCR of the TCR CDR3. TCRdb fed the multiplex PCR reads into MiXCR, producing one record per CDR3 protein. Counted here are around 450,000 distinct CDR3 sequences, roughly 14% occurring once; the ten biggest clones make up approximately 7.5%. Sequenced input: blood. The source is a woman in her late teens or twenties with Graves' hyperthyroidism.

Many counts were recorded for this clonotype. V is TRBV14 and J is TRBJ1-1; perhaps TRBD1 as D (5 bases). The CDR3 is made up of 15 amino acids. V lost 5 bases, J lost 3 bases, and 16 bases lay in between. CDR1 SGHDN and CDR2 FVKESK come from the germline V gene. This chain's CDR3 is CASSTRDGYYTEAFF. The DNA for the CDR3 is TGTGCCAGCAGCACCCGGGACGGCTACTACACTGAAGCTTTCTTT.

This clonotype occurred many times. The V and J genes are TRBV2 and TRBJ2-1, with 11 bases identical to TRBD2. Germline V CDR1 and CDR2: SNHLY, FYNNEI. The CDR3 totals 17 residues. V lost 5 bases and J lost 10; bases outside the gene matches: 16. This chain's CDR3 is CASSWTGVLAGVDEQFF. In DNA form, the CDR3 reads TGTGCCAGCAGTTGGACAGGCGTACTAGCGGGAGTCGACGAGCAGTTCTTC.

This clonotype was observed a few times. This chain connects TRBV5-4 to TRBJ1-3; 9 bases map to TRBD1. J lost 3 bases, V lost 4 bases, and 8 bases had no gene match. This CDR3 comprises 16 residues. Germline V gives CDR1 SGHNT, CDR2 YYREEE (reference sequence). The CDR3 sequence is CASSDRGQGFGNTIYF. In DNA form, the CDR3 reads TGTGCCAGCAGCGACCGGGGACAGGGCTTTGGAAACACCATATATTTT.